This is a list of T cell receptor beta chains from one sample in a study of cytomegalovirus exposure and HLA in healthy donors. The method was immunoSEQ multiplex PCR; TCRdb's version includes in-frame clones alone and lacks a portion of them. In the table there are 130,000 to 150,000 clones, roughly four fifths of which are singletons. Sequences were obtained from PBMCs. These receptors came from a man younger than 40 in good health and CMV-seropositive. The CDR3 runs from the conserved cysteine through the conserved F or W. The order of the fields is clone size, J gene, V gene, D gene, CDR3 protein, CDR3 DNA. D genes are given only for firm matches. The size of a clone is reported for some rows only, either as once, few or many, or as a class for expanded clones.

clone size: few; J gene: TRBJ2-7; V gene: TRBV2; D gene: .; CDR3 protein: CASSPEEQYF; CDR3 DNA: TGTGCCAGCAGTCCGGAGGAGCAGTACTTC
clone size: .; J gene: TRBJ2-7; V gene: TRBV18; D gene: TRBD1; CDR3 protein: CASSPGTDLYEQYF; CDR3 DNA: TGTGCCAGCTCACCCGGGACAGATTTATACGAGCAGTACTTC
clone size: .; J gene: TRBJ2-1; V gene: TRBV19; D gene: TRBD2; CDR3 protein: CASSTGLGLADEQFF; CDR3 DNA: TGTGCCAGTAGTACTGGACTAGGTTTGGCAGATGAGCAGTTCTTC
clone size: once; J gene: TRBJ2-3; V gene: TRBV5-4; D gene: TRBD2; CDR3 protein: CASSSVSSGVSDTQYF; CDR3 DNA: TGTGCCAGCAGCTCCGTCTCTAGCGGGGTATCTGATACGCAGTATTTT
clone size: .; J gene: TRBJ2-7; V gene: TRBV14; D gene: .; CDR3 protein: CASSQAVGGPPGEQYF; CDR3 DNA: TGTGCCAGCAGCCAAGCTGTAGGAGGGCCTCCTGGTGAGCAGTACTTC
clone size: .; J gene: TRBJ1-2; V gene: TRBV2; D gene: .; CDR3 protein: CASSEADGANYGYTF; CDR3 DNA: TGTGCCAGCAGTGAAGCCGACGGAGCTAACTATGGCTACACCTTC
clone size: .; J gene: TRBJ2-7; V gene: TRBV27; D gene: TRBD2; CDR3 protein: CASSTLAGVNEQYF; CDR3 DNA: TGTGCCAGCAGTACGTTAGCGGGAGTCAACGAGCAGTACTTC
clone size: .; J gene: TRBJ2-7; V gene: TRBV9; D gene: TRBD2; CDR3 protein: CASSVDGGFSYEQYF; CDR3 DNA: TGTGCCAGCAGCGTAGACGGGGGGTTTTCCTACGAGCAGTACTTC
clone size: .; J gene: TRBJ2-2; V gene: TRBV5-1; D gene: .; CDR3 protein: CASSLTGTGELFF; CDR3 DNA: TGCGCCAGCAGCTTAACAGGCACCGGGGAGCTGTTTTTT
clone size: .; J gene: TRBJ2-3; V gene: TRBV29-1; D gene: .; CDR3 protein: CSVVAVSDTQYF; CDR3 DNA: TGCAGCGTTGTAGCAGTTTCTGATACGCAGTATTTT
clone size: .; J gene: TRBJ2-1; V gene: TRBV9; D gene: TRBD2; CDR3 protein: CASSSGSSGLGEQFF; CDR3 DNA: TGTGCCAGCAGCTCAGGGTCTAGCGGTTTAGGGGAGCAGTTCTTC
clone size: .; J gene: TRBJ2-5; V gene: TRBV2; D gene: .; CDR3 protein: CASTSGQISETQYF; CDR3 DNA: TGTGCCAGCACCTCTGGGCAGATTTCAGAGACCCAGTACTTC
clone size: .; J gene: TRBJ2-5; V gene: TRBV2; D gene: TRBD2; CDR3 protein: CASSDRASGTKETQYF; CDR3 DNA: TGTGCCAGCAGTGATAGGGCTAGCGGGACTAAAGAGACCCAGTACTTC
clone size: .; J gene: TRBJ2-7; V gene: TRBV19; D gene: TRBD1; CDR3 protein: CASSPYRGKEQYF; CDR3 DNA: TGTGCCAGTAGTCCCTACAGGGGTAAGGAGCAGTACTTC
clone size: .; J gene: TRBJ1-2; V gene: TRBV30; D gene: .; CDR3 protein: CAWSVRHRANYGYTF; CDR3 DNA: TGTGCCTGGAGTGTAAGGCACAGAGCTAACTATGGCTACACCTTC
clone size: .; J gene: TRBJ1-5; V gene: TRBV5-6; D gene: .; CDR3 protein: CASSRRTLSNQPQHF; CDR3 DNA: TGTGCCAGCAGCCGCCGGACACTTAGCAATCAGCCCCAGCATTTT
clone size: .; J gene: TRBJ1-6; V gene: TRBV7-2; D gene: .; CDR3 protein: CASSLVSGTSSPLHF; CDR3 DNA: TGTGCCAGCAGCTTAGTTTCAGGAACAAGTTCACCCCTCCACTTT
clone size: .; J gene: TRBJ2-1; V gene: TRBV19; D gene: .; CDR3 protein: CASSIRDKSYNEQFF; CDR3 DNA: TGTGCCAGTAGTATTCGGGACAAGAGCTACAATGAGCAGTTCTTC
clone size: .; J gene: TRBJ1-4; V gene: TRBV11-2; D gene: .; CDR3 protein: CASSLGQGKTTTNEKLFF; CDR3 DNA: TGTGCCAGCAGCTTAGGGCAGGGCAAAACTACAACTAATGAAAAACTGTTTTTT
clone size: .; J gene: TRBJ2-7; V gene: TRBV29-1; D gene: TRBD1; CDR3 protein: CSVLLTGAYEQYF; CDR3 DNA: TGCAGCGTTCTTTTGACAGGGGCCTACGAGCAGTACTTC
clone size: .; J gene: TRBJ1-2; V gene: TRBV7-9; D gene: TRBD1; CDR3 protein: CASSSNYRDRNTNYGYTF; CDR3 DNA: TGTGCCAGCAGCTCAAACTACCGGGACAGAAATACTAACTATGGCTACACCTTC
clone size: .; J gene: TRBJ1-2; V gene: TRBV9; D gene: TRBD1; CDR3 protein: CASSVADRDYYGYTF; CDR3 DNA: TGTGCCAGCAGCGTAGCTGACAGGGACTACTATGGCTACACCTTC
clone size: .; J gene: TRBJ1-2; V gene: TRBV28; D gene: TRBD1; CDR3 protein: CASRILGQGAYYGYTF; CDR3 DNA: TGTGCCAGCAGAATTCTCGGACAGGGGGCGTACTATGGCTACACCTTC
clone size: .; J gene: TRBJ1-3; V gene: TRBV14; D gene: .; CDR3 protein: CASSQQYPSSGNTIYF; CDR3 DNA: TGTGCCAGCAGCCAACAGTACCCCTCCTCTGGAAACACCATATATTTT
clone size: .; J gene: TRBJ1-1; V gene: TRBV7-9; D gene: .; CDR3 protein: CSSSLADSADTEAFF; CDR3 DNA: TGTTCCAGCAGCTTAGCGGACTCGGCGGACACTGAAGCTTTCTTT
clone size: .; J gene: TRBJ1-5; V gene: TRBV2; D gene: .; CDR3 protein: CASSLEEGSNQPQHF; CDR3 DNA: TGTGCCAGCAGCCTGGAGGAGGGAAGCAATCAGCCCCAGCATTTT
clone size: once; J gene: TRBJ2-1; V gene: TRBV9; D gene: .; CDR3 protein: CASSVDLNGVGEQFF; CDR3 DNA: TGTGCCAGCAGCGTAGATCTCAACGGGGTCGGTGAGCAGTTCTTC
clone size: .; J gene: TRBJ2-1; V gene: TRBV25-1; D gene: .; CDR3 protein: CASSVRLVYNEQFF; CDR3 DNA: TGTGCCAGCAGTGTTCGACTAGTCTACAATGAGCAGTTCTTC
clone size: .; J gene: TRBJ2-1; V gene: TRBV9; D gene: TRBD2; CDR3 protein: CASSVAVTSGSNEQFF; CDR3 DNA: TGTGCCAGCAGCGTAGCGGTCACTAGCGGGAGCAATGAGCAGTTCTTC
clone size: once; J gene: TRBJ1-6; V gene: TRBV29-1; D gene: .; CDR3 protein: CSVEVAGTGSPLHF; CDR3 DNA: TGCAGCGTTGAAGTGGCCGGGACTGGCTCACCCCTCCACTTT
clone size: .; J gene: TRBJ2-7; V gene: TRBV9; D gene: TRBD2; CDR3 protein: CASGTSGGEQYF; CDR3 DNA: TGTGCCAGCGGGACTAGCGGGGGCGAGCAGTACTTC
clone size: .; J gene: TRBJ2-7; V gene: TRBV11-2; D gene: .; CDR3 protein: CASSLGTATYEQYF; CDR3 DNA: TGTGCCAGCAGCTTAGGGACAGCAACCTACGAGCAGTACTTC
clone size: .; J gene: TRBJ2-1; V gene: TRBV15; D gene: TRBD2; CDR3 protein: CATSRDRRGATYNEQFF; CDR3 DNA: TGTGCCACCAGCAGAGATCGGCGGGGGGCCACCTACAATGAGCAGTTCTTC
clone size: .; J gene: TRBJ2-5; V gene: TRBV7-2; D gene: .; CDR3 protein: CASSPTGIQETQYF; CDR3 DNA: TGTGCCAGCAGCCCAACCGGGATTCAAGAGACCCAGTACTTC
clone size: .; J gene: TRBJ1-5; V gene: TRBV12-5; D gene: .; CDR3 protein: CASGGVAADNQPQHF; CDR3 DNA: TGTGCTAGTGGGGGTGTTGCGGCAGACAATCAGCCCCAGCATTTT
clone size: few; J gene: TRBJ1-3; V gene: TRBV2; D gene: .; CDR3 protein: CASSDRGNTIYF; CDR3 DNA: TGTGCCAGCAGTGACAGGGGAAACACCATATATTTT
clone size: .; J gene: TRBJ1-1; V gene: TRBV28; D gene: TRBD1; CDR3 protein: CASSFTGGGTEAFF; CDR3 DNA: TGTGCCAGCAGTTTTACAGGGGGAGGCACTGAAGCTTTCTTT
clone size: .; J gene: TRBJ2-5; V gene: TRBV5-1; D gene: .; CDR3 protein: CASSLAPLETQYF; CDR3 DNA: TGCGCCAGCAGCTTGGCCCCCCTAGAGACCCAGTACTTC
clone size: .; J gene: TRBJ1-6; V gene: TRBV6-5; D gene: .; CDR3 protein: CASNSGESYNSPLHF; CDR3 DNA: TGTGCCAGCAACTCAGGGGAATCCTATAATTCACCCCTCCACTTT
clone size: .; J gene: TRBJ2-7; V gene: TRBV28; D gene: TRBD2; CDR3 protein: CASRGGLAGVRSSYEQYF; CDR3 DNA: TGTGCCAGCAGGGGGGGACTAGCGGGAGTAAGGAGCTCCTACGAGCAGTACTTC
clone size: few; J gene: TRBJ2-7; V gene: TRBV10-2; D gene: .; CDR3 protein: CASSKDNSYEQYF; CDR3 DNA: TGCGCCAGCAGTAAGGACAACTCCTACGAGCAGTACTTC
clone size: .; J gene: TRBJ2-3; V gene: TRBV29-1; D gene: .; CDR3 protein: CSVVKTGTDTQYF; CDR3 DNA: TGCAGCGTTGTTAAGACAGGTACAGATACGCAGTATTTT
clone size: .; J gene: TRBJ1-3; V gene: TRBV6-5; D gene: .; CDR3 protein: CASSYSPDRPGNTIYF; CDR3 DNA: TGTGCCAGCAGTTACTCGCCAGACAGGCCTGGAAACACCATATATTTT
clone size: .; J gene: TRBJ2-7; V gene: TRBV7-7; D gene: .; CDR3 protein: CASSLGLANEQYF; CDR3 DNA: TGTGCCAGCAGCTTAGGCCTAGCGAACGAGCAGTACTTC
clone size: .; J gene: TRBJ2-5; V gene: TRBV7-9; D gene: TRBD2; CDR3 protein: CASSLELAGGETQYF; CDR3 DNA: TGTGCCAGCAGCTTAGAATTAGCGGGGGGAGAGACCCAGTACTTC
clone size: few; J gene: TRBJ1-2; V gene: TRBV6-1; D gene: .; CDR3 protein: CASSATTNYGYTF; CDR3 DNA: TGTGCCAGCAGCGCCACAACTAACTATGGCTACACCTTC
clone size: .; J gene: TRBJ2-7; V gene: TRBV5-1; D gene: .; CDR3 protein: CASSLASDPPYEQYF; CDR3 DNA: TGCGCCAGCAGCTTGGCGTCAGATCCTCCCTACGAGCAGTACTTC
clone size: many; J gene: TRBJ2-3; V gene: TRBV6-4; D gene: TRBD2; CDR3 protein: CASSDGASGPDTQYF; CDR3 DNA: TGTGCCAGCAGTGATGGAGCTAGCGGGCCAGATACGCAGTATTTT
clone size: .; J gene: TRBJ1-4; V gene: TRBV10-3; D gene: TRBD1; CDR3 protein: CAISTGATNEKLFF; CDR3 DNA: TGTGCCATCAGTACAGGGGCAACTAATGAAAAACTGTTTTTT
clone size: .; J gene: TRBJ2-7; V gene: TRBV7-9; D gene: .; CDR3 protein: CASSPPRGASLEQYF; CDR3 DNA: TGTGCCAGCAGCCCCCCCCGGGGAGCCAGCCTCGAGCAGTACTTC
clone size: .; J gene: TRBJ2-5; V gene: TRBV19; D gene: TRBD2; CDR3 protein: CASSIGWGGNQETQYF; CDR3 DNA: TGTGCCAGTAGTATAGGGTGGGGGGGAAATCAAGAGACCCAGTACTTC
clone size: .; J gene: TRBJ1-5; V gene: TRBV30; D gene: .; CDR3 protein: CAWSSGGSSGQPQHF; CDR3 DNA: TGTGCCTGGAGTTCCGGGGGGAGCTCAGGACAGCCCCAGCATTTT
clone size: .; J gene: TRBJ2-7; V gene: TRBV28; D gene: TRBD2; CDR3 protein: CASSLYFGGREQYF; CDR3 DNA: TGTGCCAGCAGTTTATATTTCGGCGGGAGGGAGCAGTACTTC
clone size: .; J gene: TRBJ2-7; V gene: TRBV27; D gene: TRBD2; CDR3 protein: CASSFRGRAREQYF; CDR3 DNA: TGTGCCAGCAGTTTCCGCGGGAGGGCCAGGGAGCAGTACTTC
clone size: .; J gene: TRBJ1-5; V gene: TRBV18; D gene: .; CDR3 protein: CASSQYPGDNQPQHF; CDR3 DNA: TGTGCCAGCTCTCAGTACCCCGGGGATAATCAGCCCCAGCATTTT
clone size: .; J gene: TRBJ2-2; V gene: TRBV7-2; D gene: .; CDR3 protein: CASSPRGTNTGELFF; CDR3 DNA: TGTGCCAGCAGCCCTAGAGGGACAAACACCGGGGAGCTGTTTTTT
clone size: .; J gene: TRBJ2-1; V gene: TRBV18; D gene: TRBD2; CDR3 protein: CASSPIAGGEINEQFF; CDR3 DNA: TGTGCCAGCTCACCTATAGCGGGAGGCGAGATCAATGAGCAGTTCTTC